The 11 T cell receptor beta chains reported below all come from one sample, sequenced in a study of blood T cell repertoires in COVID-19. TCRdb's copy holds only in-frame clones and misses some; the assay was immunoSEQ multiplex PCR. The profile shows roughly 73,000 clones, more than 75% of them singletons. Input material: peripheral blood. Every receptor here comes from a woman older than 75 with active or convalescent COVID-19.

The CDR3 loop reads CASSPEGEQPQHF. The CDR3 DNA reads as TGCGCCAGCAGCCCCGAAGGGGAACAGCCCCAGCATTTT. The genes are TRBV5-1 and TRBJ1-5; a possible D gene is TRBD1 (5 bases). From germline, CDR1 is SGHRS and CDR2 YFSETQ. V gave up 4 bases and J gave up 7 bases, with 12 bases separating them. The CDR3 is made up of 13 amino acids.

V is TRBV15 and J is TRBJ2-7; D call uncertain. Germline CDR1 LNHNV, CDR2 YYDKDF (reference sequence). The V gene lost 0 bases and the J gene lost 6 bases, with 6 bases spanning the gap. This CDR3 has 12 residues. The CDR3 protein is CATSRDDTEQYF. For the CDR3, the DNA is TGTGCCACCAGCAGAGATGACACCGAGCAGTACTTC.

The rearrangement uses TRBV6-5 and TRBJ1-1; 7 nucleotides align to TRBD1. CDR3 length: 15 amino acids. The J segment lost 7 bases and the V segment lost 6 bases, leaving 14 bases of the junction unmatched. Looked up from germline, CDR1 is MNHEY and CDR2 is SVGAGI. CDR3 region: CASSRGGGSINEAFF. The CDR3 DNA follows: TGTGCCAGCAGCCGAGGGGGCGGCTCGATAAATGAAGCTTTCTTT.

This chain links TRBV4-2 with TRBJ2-5, with a tentative D call TRBD2 (7 bases). The germline gives CDR1 LGHNA, CDR2 YNFKEQ. V lost 0 bases, J lost 2 bases, and 16 bases lay in between. The CDR3 is made up of 17 amino acids. CDR3 in amino acids: CASSQDYGGAQQETQYF. CDR3 bases: TGTGCCAGCAGCCAAGATTATGGGGGGGCCCAACAAGAGACCCAGTACTTC.

V is TRBV9 and J is TRBJ1-1, with D possibly matching TRBD1 (6 bases). CDR3 length equals 13 residues. Germline assignment: CDR1 SGDLS and CDR2 YYNGEE. Trimming cost V 4 bases and J 1 base, with 8 bases left between them. CDR3 DNA sequence: TGTGCCAGCAGCAGGACAGCGAACACTGAAGCTTTCTTT. Residues: CASSRTANTEAFF.

The V call is TRBV7-2, the J call TRBJ1-6; D is possibly TRBD1 (5 bases). This CDR3 spans 17 amino acids. Between the trimmed V and J ends, which lost 2 bases and 4 bases, there was a span of 15 bases. Germline values: CDR1 SGHTA, CDR2 FQGNSA. The CDR3 spells CASSLTGGEIYNSPLHF. CDR3 nucleotide sequence: TGTGCCAGCAGCTTAACGGGGGGAGAGATTTATAATTCACCCCTCCACTTT.

CDR3 sequence: CASSPFRGAEGETQYF. CDR3 DNA: TGTGCCAGCTCCCCCTTCCGGGGGGCAGAGGGAGAGACCCAGTACTTC. The rearrangement uses TRBV18 and TRBJ2-5; a weak D match, TRBD2 (7 bases). The germline gives CDR1 KGHSH, CDR2 LQKENI. The CDR3 loop spans 16 amino acids. V was clipped by 6 bases and J by 4 bases, with 21 bases between them.

V is TRBV27 and J is TRBJ1-2; 9 bases match TRBD1. The ends lost 0 bases at V and 4 bases at J; junction bases unmatched: 6. The CDR3 has 16 amino acids. From germline, CDR1 is MNHEY and CDR2 SMNVEV (reference sequence). The CDR3 nucleotides are TGTGCCAGCAGTTTATCAGGGACAGGGACCTTCTATGGCTACACCTTC. As protein: CASSLSGTGTFYGYTF.

V gene TRBV10-2 combines with J gene TRBJ1-4; 9 bases align to TRBD1. The germline gives CDR1 WSHSY, CDR2 SAAADI. Germline trimming cut 2 bases from V and 5 bases from J; bases unmatched to any gene: 6. The CDR3 runs 16 residues. The CDR3 DNA follows: TGCGCCAGCAGTGAGGACTTACAGGGGGCGAATGAAAAACTGTTTTTT. Amino acid sequence: CASSEDLQGANEKLFF.

The chain uses TRBV7-8 and TRBJ2-2, with 7 bases identical to TRBD1. V was pared by 5 bases and J by 5 bases, with 11 bases of the junction left unmatched. Germline V gene sequence: CDR1 SGHVS, CDR2 FQNEAQ. The CDR3 is 16 residues long. The CDR3 coding sequence is TGTGCCAGCAGCCTATTGACAGGGATCGAGACCGGGGAGCTGTTTTTT. This gives the protein CASSLLTGIETGELFF.

The gene calls are TRBV7-2 and TRBJ2-3; D may be TRBD2 (6 bases). This CDR3 is 14 amino acids long. In germline, CDR1 is SGHTA, CDR2 FQGNSA. V dropped 5 bases and J dropped 4 bases, with 13 bases sitting between them. The CDR3 DNA follows: TGTGCCAGCAGCCCAACCGGCGGGGCAGATACGCAGTATTTT. Translating gives CASSPTGGADTQYF.